A selection of T cell receptor beta chains follows, all from one sample in a study of CD8+CD57+ T cells in acquired aplastic anemia. TCRdb fed the reads into MiXCR, producing one record per CDR3 protein. The sample yields 220,000 or so distinct CDR3 sequences, 55% to 65% seen once. The sequencing sample was made of sorted CD4+, CD8+, or CD8+CD57+ T cells (not recorded which) from PBMCs. The receptors stem from a human donor with aplastic anemia. CDR3s include the opening cysteine and the closing phenylalanine or tryptophan. The D gene is left open where the match is weak. Rows may omit the clone size; those that give it use once, few, many or a size class.

clone size: .
V gene: TRBV9
J gene: TRBJ1-3
D gene: .
CDR3 DNA: TGTGCCAGCAGCCCTACAGGGTCTGTTGGAAACACCATATATTTT
CDR3 protein: CASSPTGSVGNTIYF

clone size: .
V gene: TRBV19
J gene: TRBJ1-1
D gene: .
CDR3 DNA: TGTGCCAGTAGTATGCGTTACGAAGCTTTCTTT
CDR3 protein: CASSMRYEAFF

clone size: .
V gene: TRBV7-9
J gene: TRBJ2-7
D gene: .
CDR3 DNA: TGTGCCAGCAGCCAGGAAGGGGGGCGGGGGCAGTACTTC
CDR3 protein: CASSQEGGRGQYF

clone size: .
V gene: TRBV2
J gene: TRBJ2-5
D gene: TRBD1
CDR3 DNA: TGTGCCAGCAGTAAAGACAGGGTCCACACACATAAGACCCAGTACTTC
CDR3 protein: CASSKDRVHTHKTQYF

clone size: .
V gene: TRBV7-9
J gene: TRBJ1-1
D gene: .
CDR3 DNA: TGTGCCAGCAGCCATGCGGACAAGCCCACTGAAGCTTTCTTT
CDR3 protein: CASSHADKPTEAFF

clone size: .
V gene: TRBV10-3
J gene: TRBJ1-2
D gene: .
CDR3 DNA: TGTGCCATCAGTGAGCCGGGGGATAACTATAGCTACACCTTC
CDR3 protein: CAISEPGDNYSYTF

clone size: .
V gene: TRBV3-1
J gene: TRBJ2-5
D gene: TRBD1
CDR3 DNA: TGTGCCAGCAGAAACAGGGGTTTTCAAGAGACCCAGTACTTC
CDR3 protein: CASRNRGFQETQYF

clone size: many
V gene: TRBV5-8
J gene: TRBJ2-7
D gene: .
CDR3 DNA: TGTGCCAGCAGCTTGGTCTTCTACGAGCAGTACTTC
CDR3 protein: CASSLVFYEQYF

clone size: .
V gene: TRBV7-9
J gene: TRBJ2-7
D gene: .
CDR3 DNA: TGTGCCAGCAGCGGGACCCTTTACGAGCAGTACTTC
CDR3 protein: CASSGTLYEQYF

clone size: .
V gene: TRBV7-8
J gene: TRBJ2-7
D gene: .
CDR3 DNA: TGTGCCAGCAGCTCAGGGGGGGGGCCGTCCTACGAGCAGTACTTC
CDR3 protein: CASSSGGGPSYEQYF

clone size: .
V gene: TRBV15
J gene: TRBJ2-7
D gene: .
CDR3 DNA: TGTGCCACCAGCAGCCCCAGTTCGCGGGGGCCCTCCTACGAGCAGTACTTC
CDR3 protein: CATSSPSSRGPSYEQYF

clone size: .
V gene: TRBV20-1
J gene: TRBJ2-1
D gene: TRBD1
CDR3 DNA: TGCAGTGCTACCCGGACAGGTGGGGACAATGAGCAGTTCTTC
CDR3 protein: CSATRTGGDNEQFF

clone size: many
V gene: TRBV10-2
J gene: TRBJ2-3
D gene: .
CDR3 DNA: TGCGCCAGCAGTTGGGTTAACACAGATACGCAGTATTTT
CDR3 protein: CASSWVNTDTQYF

clone size: .
V gene: TRBV7-9
J gene: TRBJ2-5
D gene: .
CDR3 DNA: TGTGCCAGCAGCCCGGGACAATACGAAGAGACCCAGTACTTC
CDR3 protein: CASSPGQYEETQYF

clone size: .
V gene: TRBV5-1
J gene: TRBJ2-3
D gene: TRBD2
CDR3 DNA: TGCGCCAGCAGCCCTCCGGGACTAGCGGGGGGCACAGATACGCAGTATTTT
CDR3 protein: CASSPPGLAGGTDTQYF

clone size: .
V gene: TRBV7-9
J gene: TRBJ1-1
D gene: .
CDR3 DNA: TGTGCCAGCAGCTCCCCTCTGGTGGGAGACCTTGAAGCTTTCTTT
CDR3 protein: CASSSPLVGDLEAFF

clone size: few
V gene: TRBV24-1
J gene: TRBJ1-1
D gene: .
CDR3 DNA: TGTGCCACCAGTACAGGGACGAACACTGAAGCTTTCTTT
CDR3 protein: CATSTGTNTEAFF

clone size: .
V gene: TRBV24-1
J gene: TRBJ1-5
D gene: .
CDR3 DNA: TGTGCCACCAGTGTATCCGGGAACAATCAGCCCCAGCATTTT
CDR3 protein: CATSVSGNNQPQHF

clone size: .
V gene: TRBV20-1
J gene: TRBJ2-3
D gene: .
CDR3 DNA: TGCAGTGCTAGGGGGGAGGGGGGAACAGATACGCAGTATTTT
CDR3 protein: CSARGEGGTDTQYF

clone size: .
V gene: TRBV2
J gene: TRBJ1-6
D gene: .
CDR3 DNA: TGTGCCAGCAGGGGCGGATATAATTCACCCCTCCACTTT
CDR3 protein: CASRGGYNSPLHF

clone size: many
V gene: TRBV7-8
J gene: TRBJ2-5
D gene: .
CDR3 DNA: TGTGCCAGCAGCCGCATCCAAAATGATGAGACCCAGTACTTC
CDR3 protein: CASSRIQNDETQYF

clone size: few
V gene: TRBV7-9
J gene: TRBJ2-7
D gene: .
CDR3 DNA: TGTGCCAGCAGCTTATCCAGGGCGGCCTACGAGCAGTACTTC
CDR3 protein: CASSLSRAAYEQYF

clone size: .
V gene: TRBV9
J gene: TRBJ2-4
D gene: .
CDR3 DNA: TGTGCCAGCAGCGACCTGGGGAGAAACATTCAGTACTTC
CDR3 protein: CASSDLGRNIQYF

clone size: .
V gene: TRBV29-1
J gene: TRBJ2-7
D gene: .
CDR3 DNA: TGCAGCGTTCATATTCGGGACCTCGAGCAGTACTTC
CDR3 protein: CSVHIRDLEQYF

clone size: .
V gene: TRBV2
J gene: TRBJ2-1
D gene: TRBD1
CDR3 DNA: TGTGCCAGCAGTACGTCCGGGACAGGGAGAGAGACCCAGTTCTTC
CDR3 protein: CASSTSGTGRETQFF

clone size: .
V gene: TRBV29-1
J gene: TRBJ2-1
D gene: .
CDR3 DNA: TGCAGCGCTGAAGGCCTCATTAGATATGAGCAGTTCTTC
CDR3 protein: CSAEGLIRYEQFF

clone size: .
V gene: TRBV20-1
J gene: TRBJ1-6
D gene: .
CDR3 DNA: TGCAGTGCCCGACACAGACGTCAGATTTGGTGTTCACCCCTCCACTTT
CDR3 protein: CSARHRRQIWCSPLHF

clone size: .
V gene: TRBV2
J gene: TRBJ2-1
D gene: .
CDR3 DNA: TGTGCCATCGCCGACTGGACAGACAATGAGCAGTTCTTC
CDR3 protein: CAIADWTDNEQFF

clone size: .
V gene: TRBV7-2
J gene: TRBJ2-1
D gene: TRBD2
CDR3 DNA: TGTGCCAGCAGCTTCACCGGGACTAGCGGAAATGAGCAGTTCTTC
CDR3 protein: CASSFTGTSGNEQFF

clone size: .
V gene: TRBV2
J gene: TRBJ2-1
D gene: TRBD1
CDR3 DNA: TGTGCCAGCACCCAGGGGACAGGCCCCTACAATGAGCAGTTCTTC
CDR3 protein: CASTQGTGPYNEQFF

clone size: .
V gene: TRBV6-5
J gene: TRBJ2-3
D gene: TRBD2
CDR3 DNA: TGTGCCACCAGTGCGACTAGCGGGGGCCTTAGCACAGATACGCAGTATTTT
CDR3 protein: CATSATSGGLSTDTQYF

clone size: .
V gene: TRBV10-3
J gene: TRBJ2-5
D gene: .
CDR3 DNA: TGTGCCATCGGGACACCGGCCGGGGAGACCCAGTACTTC
CDR3 protein: CAIGTPAGETQYF

clone size: .
V gene: TRBV7-3
J gene: TRBJ1-6
D gene: TRBD1
CDR3 DNA: TGTGCCAGCAGCGAGAGACAGGGTGGCAATTCACCCCTCCACTTT
CDR3 protein: CASSERQGGNSPLHF

clone size: .
V gene: TRBV7-2
J gene: TRBJ2-3
D gene: .
CDR3 DNA: TGTGCCAGCAGCCTATTTGAGACGCAGTATTTT
CDR3 protein: CASSLFETQYF

clone size: .
V gene: TRBV12-3/TRBV12-4
J gene: TRBJ2-2
D gene: .
CDR3 DNA: TGTGCCAGCACCCGGACCCATACGGGAGAGCTGTTTTTT
CDR3 protein: CASTRTHTGELFF

clone size: .
V gene: TRBV7-3
J gene: TRBJ2-3
D gene: .
CDR3 DNA: TGTGCCAGCAGCTTAGGGGTCGCAGATACGCAGTATTTT
CDR3 protein: CASSLGVADTQYF

clone size: .
V gene: TRBV20-1
J gene: TRBJ2-7
D gene: TRBD1
CDR3 DNA: TGCAGTGCCACGAACTCCGCCGAGACAGGGGGCGAGCAGTACTTC
CDR3 protein: CSATNSAETGGEQYF

clone size: many
V gene: TRBV20-1
J gene: TRBJ1-1
D gene: .
CDR3 DNA: TGCAGTGCTGATCGTGGTACCACTGAAGCTTTCTTT
CDR3 protein: CSADRGTTEAFF

clone size: many
V gene: TRBV7-9
J gene: TRBJ2-5
D gene: .
CDR3 DNA: TGTGCCAGCAGCTTACCCCAGCTATCTGCGTATGAGACCCAGTACTTC
CDR3 protein: CASSLPQLSAYETQYF

clone size: .
V gene: TRBV10-2
J gene: TRBJ2-3
D gene: TRBD2
CDR3 DNA: TGCGCCAGCAGTGGGCTTAGCGGGAGGGCCGGAGATACGCAGTATTTT
CDR3 protein: CASSGLSGRAGDTQYF

clone size: .
V gene: TRBV15
J gene: TRBJ1-2
D gene: .
CDR3 DNA: TGTGCCACCAGCAGAGATGTAGGCTATGGCTACACCTTC
CDR3 protein: CATSRDVGYGYTF

clone size: once
V gene: TRBV7-6
J gene: TRBJ1-6
D gene: TRBD1
CDR3 DNA: TGTGCCAGCAGCCGCCTTTCAACAGGGGATCTAGGTTCACCCCTCCACTTT
CDR3 protein: CASSRLSTGDLGSPLHF

clone size: .
V gene: TRBV11-2
J gene: TRBJ2-7
D gene: .
CDR3 DNA: TGTGCCAGCAGCCCAACCCAGGGCAGGGCCTACGAGCAGTACTTC
CDR3 protein: CASSPTQGRAYEQYF

clone size: .
V gene: TRBV11-2
J gene: TRBJ1-1
D gene: .
CDR3 DNA: TGTGCCAGCAGCGCCCCAGGGTTTAAAGCTGAAGCTTTCTTT
CDR3 protein: CASSAPGFKAEAFF

clone size: .
V gene: TRBV9
J gene: TRBJ2-7
D gene: TRBD1
CDR3 DNA: TGTGCCAGCAGCGGATGGACAGGGGCCCACGAGCAGTACTTC
CDR3 protein: CASSGWTGAHEQYF

clone size: .
V gene: TRBV24-1
J gene: TRBJ2-5
D gene: TRBD2
CDR3 DNA: TGTGCCACCCAGGGTGGTCAGCGGGGGGCCCAAGAGACCCAGTACTTC
CDR3 protein: CATQGGQRGAQETQYF

clone size: .
V gene: TRBV28
J gene: TRBJ2-3
D gene: .
CDR3 DNA: TGTGCCAGCAGTCCGTCGGGTCCGGCCCGCACAAATACGCAGTATTTT
CDR3 protein: CASSPSGPARTNTQYF

clone size: .
V gene: TRBV9
J gene: TRBJ1-2
D gene: .
CDR3 DNA: TGTGCCAGTGGAGGGGACTATGGCTACACCTTC
CDR3 protein: CASGGDYGYTF

clone size: many
V gene: TRBV2
J gene: TRBJ2-2
D gene: TRBD2
CDR3 DNA: TGTGCCAGCAGCCGACTAGCGGGGGGGCCCGGTCCTGCCGGGGAGCTGTTTTTT
CDR3 protein: CASSRLAGGPGPAGELFF

clone size: once
V gene: TRBV4-1
J gene: TRBJ2-1
D gene: .
CDR3 DNA: TGCGCCAGCAGCCAACCAGGGTTCAGTGAGCAGTTCTTC
CDR3 protein: CASSQPGFSEQFF

clone size: once
V gene: TRBV19
J gene: TRBJ2-4
D gene: .
CDR3 DNA: TGTGCCAGTACCCACGGAGGCCTTACATCGTCCGGCATTCAGTACTTC
CDR3 protein: CASTHGGLTSSGIQYF

clone size: .
V gene: TRBV12-3/TRBV12-4
J gene: TRBJ2-1
D gene: TRBD2
CDR3 DNA: TGTGCCAGCACCGTGACTAGCGGGAGAACCAATGAGCAGTTCTTC
CDR3 protein: CASTVTSGRTNEQFF

clone size: few
V gene: TRBV27
J gene: TRBJ1-2
D gene: .
CDR3 DNA: TGTGCCAGCACCTCGGGGGATGGCTACACCTTC
CDR3 protein: CASTSGDGYTF

clone size: .
V gene: TRBV19
J gene: TRBJ2-7
D gene: .
CDR3 DNA: TGTGCCAGCGCCGGGTCCAGCTACGAGCAGTACTTC
CDR3 protein: CASAGSSYEQYF

clone size: .
V gene: TRBV10-3
J gene: TRBJ1-2
D gene: TRBD1
CDR3 DNA: TGTGCCATCAGTGGGACAGGGGACAACTATGGCTACACCTTC
CDR3 protein: CAISGTGDNYGYTF

clone size: few
V gene: TRBV10-2
J gene: TRBJ2-7
D gene: TRBD2
CDR3 DNA: TGCGCCAGCAGAGGACTAGCGGGCGACGAGCAGTACTTC
CDR3 protein: CASRGLAGDEQYF

clone size: .
V gene: TRBV7-2
J gene: TRBJ2-2
D gene: .
CDR3 DNA: TGTGCCAGCAGGGGACCAGCGAACACCGGGGAGCTGTTTTTT
CDR3 protein: CASRGPANTGELFF

clone size: .
V gene: TRBV20-1
J gene: TRBJ2-5
D gene: .
CDR3 DNA: TGCAGTGCTAGGGTTCAGGGGCAAGAGACCCAGTACTTC
CDR3 protein: CSARVQGQETQYF

clone size: .
V gene: TRBV7-2
J gene: TRBJ2-3
D gene: TRBD1
CDR3 DNA: TGTGCCAGCAGCTTAGCTGCAGGGGGCAAAGACGATACGCAGTATTTT
CDR3 protein: CASSLAAGGKDDTQYF

clone size: once
V gene: TRBV10-2
J gene: TRBJ1-2
D gene: .
CDR3 DNA: TGCGCCAGCAGAGGTCGCACAAATTCGGGCTACACCTTC
CDR3 protein: CASRGRTNSGYTF